Sequencing of this T cell receptor (beta chain) was carried out in a study of cytomegalovirus exposure and HLA in healthy donors. Trimming at V came to 7 bases and at J to 5 bases, leaving 7 bases not matched to a gene. The CDR3 length is 13 residues. The germline CDR1 and CDR2 sequences are SNHLY and FYNNEI. The primer mix had 60 Vbeta and 13 Jbeta primers. Clones were sequenced by immunoSEQ multiplex PCR, and TCRdb holds only the in-frame ones, with some missing. The sample holds some 130,000 clones; around four fifths are singletons and the top ten take over 1.5%. Study-level points and caveats: Being productive about 87% or about 30% of the time was typical of most TCR beta V segments in an earlier analysis. The study carried out a later analysis of TCR beta sequences. It associated 15,000 to 20,000 of them with specific HLA alleles at a false discovery rate of 0.05.

With respect to this clone: Its antigen is still unknown.

The sample was PBMCs. This clonotype was sampled from a man in his forties or fifties in good health and CMV-seronegative. The chain uses TRBV2 and TRBJ2-7; 8 bases agree with TRBD1. The CDR3 DNA reads TGTGCCAGCAAATGGCAGGGGGCGGACGAGCAGTACTTC. This sequence encodes CASKWQGADEQYF.